Listed here is a single T cell receptor (beta chain). Which antigen it targets is not known. Within one base of it there is no much larger clone, and no base qualities were kept. Participants in the prospective study were enrolled through a virtual design, were aged roughly 18 to 90 years, and lived in some 24 United States geographic areas. Cohort assignment in the prospective study relied on participant-reported clinical history from a screening survey and a study questionnaire. In the prospective study, whole blood, serum and a nasopharyngeal or oropharyngeal swab were collected from each participant by mobile phlebotomists. Over a roughly 2-month period, participants in the prospective study had the option of providing additional blood draws and questionnaires. Before DNA extraction, prospective study blood samples were shipped either frozen or at room temperature. The data are from a study of blood T cell repertoires in COVID-19 (dated by TCRdb to about 2020). Study-wide context: For ImmuneRACE Cohort 3, a participant was defined as recovered based on two consecutive negative NP/OP PCR tests, clearance by a healthcare professional, or resolution of symptoms. The sample metadata nearly always contained a de-identified subject ID, COVID-19 status, age in years and sex. Samples covering the acute and convalescent phases of COVID-19 were provided by collaborators in the United States, Italy and Spain. Where available, HLA class I and class II types were taken from metadata supplied by the sample provider and were not determined by assay-based typing. Subjects who had been exposed to COVID-19, were actively infected with it, or had recovered from it provided the deeply sampled blood TCRbeta repertoires that made up the dataset. The samples were drawn from two sources: the first 160 participants of the ongoing ImmuneRACE study, and some 1,300 subjects contributed by 6 global collaborators. The material from the prospective study consisted of cDNA or gDNA derived from T cells, B-cell-depleted T cells, or PBMCs. The repertoires were released in a freely available public database intended as a resource for research on the immune response to SARS-CoV-2. Overall study outcomes, separate from this receptor: How much clinical and demographic metadata was included differed by source and by participant, and the metadata was provided uncurated.

TCRbeta CDR3 regions were amplified from genomic DNA using the immunoSEQ Assay, a bias-controlled multiplex PCR. The study's processing was this. The number of nucleated cells in each sample was estimated by amplification of reference gene primers within the assay. To quantify the absolute abundance of each unique TCRbeta CDR3 rearrangement, sequence reads were collapsed and filtered. For each sample, productive Simpson clonality was calculated by taking the square root of Simpson's diversity index across productive rearrangements. As stored in TCRdb, this immuneACCESS dataset retains in-frame rearrangements with V and J assigned. A fraction of the clones does not appear; measured against another copy, unresolved V genes explain less than half of the discrepancy, and the remainder lacks a known reason. The V and J calls and clone size come from that table; D and trimming were worked out from the DNA. Counted in this sample were more than 200,000 clones; roughly 87% of them appeared once. Jointly, the top ten make up 7.2% of the sample.

From V the trimming removes 6 bases and from J it removes 8 bases, while the gene matches leave 11 bases of the junction unaccounted for. Spanning cysteine to phenylalanine, the CDR3 consists of 16 amino acids. Only the CDR3 portion is preserved as DNA: 48 bases, with reading frame beginning at the first base. CDR1 and CDR2, per the germline V gene, are MNHEY and SVGEGT. This clonotype was obtained from a young man in a cohort exposed to, infected with or recovered from COVID-19 (not recorded which). The sequencing sample was made of PBMCs or T cells enriched from blood (not recorded which). The sequence is built from TRBV6-2 or TRBV6-3 and TRBJ2-1; the junction holds 12 bases that match TRBD2. The CDR3 is CASSPSGRGTGDEQFF. The nucleotide sequence reads TGTGCCAGCAGCCCTAGCGGGAGGGGGACAGGCGATGAGCAGTTCTTC.